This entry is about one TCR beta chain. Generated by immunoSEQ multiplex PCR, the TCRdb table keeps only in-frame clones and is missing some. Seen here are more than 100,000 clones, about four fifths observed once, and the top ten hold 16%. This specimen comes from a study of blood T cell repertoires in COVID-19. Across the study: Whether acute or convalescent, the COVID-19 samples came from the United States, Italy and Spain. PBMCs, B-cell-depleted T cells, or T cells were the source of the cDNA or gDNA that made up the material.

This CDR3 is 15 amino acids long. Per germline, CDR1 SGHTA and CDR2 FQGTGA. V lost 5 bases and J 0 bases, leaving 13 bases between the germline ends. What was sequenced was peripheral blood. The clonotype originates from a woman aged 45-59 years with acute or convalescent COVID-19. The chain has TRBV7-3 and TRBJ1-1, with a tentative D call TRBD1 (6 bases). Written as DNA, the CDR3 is TGTGCCAGCAGCCCAAACGGACAGCTGAACACTGAAGCTTTCTTT. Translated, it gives CASSPNGQLNTEAFF.